A single sample gave rise to the 29 T cell receptor beta chains below, sequenced in a study of CD8 T cells in Susac syndrome. An amount of RNA that ranged from 0.5 to 1 ug was reverse transcribed with random hexamers. TCRdb passed the immunoSEQ multiplex PCR reads through MiXCR, listing each CDR3 protein once. The sample lists approximately 68,000 distinct CDR3 sequences, about 95% occurring once. Sequencing was performed on CD8+ T cells from PBMCs. The receptors derive from a human donor with multiple sclerosis.

V usage is TRBV20-1 and J usage is TRBJ2-7; 12 positions agree with TRBD2. This CDR3 contains 14 residues. Trimming took 4 bases from V and 3 from J; bases not matched to a gene: 4. Looked up from germline, CDR1 is DFQATT and CDR2 is SNEGSKA (reference sequence). The DNA for the CDR3 is TGCAGTGCTATTGGACTAGCGGGGCTCTACGAGCAGTACTTC. Translation gives CSAIGLAGLYEQYF.

The chain's CDR3 is CASSPTKGSTGELFF. In nucleotides, the CDR3 is TGTGCCAGCAGTCCGACTAAGGGCTCGACCGGGGAGCTGTTTTTT. The V and J genes are TRBV27 and TRBJ2-2; perhaps TRBD2 as D (5 bases). Trimming removed 5 bases from V and 5 bases from J, with 15 bases in between. Germline assignment: CDR1 MNHEY and CDR2 SMNVEV (reference sequence). This CDR3 spans 15 amino acids.

This rearrangement joins TRBV6-5 to TRBJ2-1; the match to TRBD2 covers 7 bases. The CDR3 is 13 amino acids. The germline V gene encodes CDR1 MNHEY and CDR2 SVGAGI. V dropped 6 bases and J dropped 8; count of bases not matched to a gene: 7. CDR3: CASRERGLDEQFF. The CDR3 nucleotides read TGTGCCAGCAGGGAGCGGGGTTTGGATGAGCAGTTCTTC.

The chain employs TRBV11-2 and TRBJ2-3; 7 bases fit TRBD1. The CDR3 has 15 residues. Germline values: CDR1 SGHAT, CDR2 FQNNGV. V lost 5 bases and J lost 2; bases outside the gene matches: 7. The CDR3 region has the DNA TGTGCCAGCAGCCCTTCCGGGACAGACACAGATACGCAGTATTTT. The encoded protein is CASSPSGTDTDTQYF.

The rearrangement uses TRBV27 and TRBJ2-7, with TRBD1 matching 8 bases. This CDR3 has 16 residues. Germline CDR1 and CDR2: MNHEY and SMNVEV (reference sequence). J was trimmed by 0 bases and V by 3 bases; bases with no gene match: 7. The CDR3, as DNA: TGTGCCAGCAGTTTCAAGGGGGACAGGCCCTCCTACGAGCAGTACTTC. Its translation is CASSFKGDRPSYEQYF.

In its sample, this clonotype was seen once. The V and J genes are TRBV6-5 and TRBJ2-5, with unresolved D. Trimming pared 1 base from V and 1 base from J, leaving 16 bases between. The CDR3 has 17 residues. The germline gives CDR1 MNHEY, CDR2 SVGAGI. The CDR3 here is CASSYLNPPVGQETQYF. The CDR3 region has the DNA TGTGCCAGCAGTTACTTAAACCCCCCGGTGGGCCAAGAGACCCAGTACTTC.

The chain has TRBV7-2 and TRBJ2-3; 12 bases map to TRBD2. The CDR3 runs 15 residues. Germline trimming cut 5 bases from V and 2 bases from J; bases unmatched to any gene: 2. CDR1 and CDR2 from the germline V gene are SGHTA and FQGNSA. The DNA for the CDR3 is TGTGCCAGCAGCAGGACTAGCGGGGTCACAGATACGCAGTATTTT. Translated, it gives CASSRTSGVTDTQYF. The entire variable domain, with the rest obtained from reference TRBV7-2 and TRBJ2-3, is as follows: GAGVSQSPSNKVTEKGKDVELRCDPISGHTALYWYRQSLGQGLEFLIYFQGNSAPDKSGLPSDRFSAERTGGSVSTLTIQRTQQEDSAVYLCASSRTSGVTDTQYFGPGTRLTVL.

The rearrangement links TRBV19 to TRBJ2-7, with a weak D call TRBD2 (6 bases). V dropped 3 bases and J dropped 2 bases, with 20 bases sitting between them. Germline V gene lookup returns CDR1 LNHDA and CDR2 SQIVND (reference sequence). This CDR3 contains 17 residues. CDR3 amino acids: CASSIGFVEGSAYEQYF. CDR3 DNA: TGTGCCAGTAGTATTGGGTTCGTGGAGGGGTCGGCCTACGAGCAGTACTTC.

This sequence joins TRBV19 and TRBJ1-1; possibly TRBD1 for D (6 bases). The V gene lost 8 bases and the J gene lost 1 base, with 14 bases spanning the gap. Germline CDR1 is LNHDA and CDR2 is SQIVND (reference sequence). The CDR3 spans 14 residues. The CDR3 DNA reads TGTGCCAGTCGCCCCGGGGGACAGAACACTGAAGCTTTCTTT. It translates to CASRPGGQNTEAFF.

CDR3 bases: TGTGCCAGCAGTTTCAGACTAGCGGCTAGCACAGATACGCAGTATTTT. Amino acids: CASSFRLAASTDTQYF. The rearrangement uses TRBV27 and TRBJ2-3; 9 bases are a match to TRBD2. After removal of 3 bases from V and 0 bases from J, the junction contained 4 bases not matched to a gene. The CDR3 contains 16 residues. Germline loops: CDR1 MNHEY, CDR2 SMNVEV (reference sequence).

The rearrangement joins TRBV7-9 to TRBJ2-3, with 11 positions matching TRBD2. V was clipped by 5 bases and J by 8 bases; unmatched bases: 15. From germline, CDR1 is SEHNR and CDR2 FQNEAQ (reference sequence). This CDR3 has 17 amino acids. CDR3 in amino acids: CASSQERLAGLQATQYF. The CDR3 DNA reads as TGTGCCAGCAGCCAAGAAAGACTAGCGGGGCTACAAGCTACGCAGTATTTT.

V gene TRBV7-2 combines with J gene TRBJ2-7, with D possibly TRBD2 on 6 matching bases. CDR1 SGHTA and CDR2 FQGNSA come from the germline V gene. Deletions cut 1 base from V and 7 bases from J, with 14 bases between. The length of the CDR3 is 14 residues. The CDR3 is CASSLDSGGREQYF. The CDR3 DNA reads as TGTGCCAGCAGCTTAGACTCCGGGGGAAGGGAGCAGTACTTC.

The V call is TRBV19, the J call TRBJ2-3, with D possibly being TRBD1 or TRBD2 (5 bases each). Trimming took 0 bases from V and 5 from J, leaving 12 bases between them. The germline CDR1 and CDR2 sequences are LNHDA and SQIVND (reference sequence). This CDR3 contains 15 residues. DNA of the CDR3: TGTGCCAGTAGTATAGATCCAGGGAGTATAGATACGCAGTATTTT. Its protein product is CASSIDPGSIDTQYF.

The chain uses TRBV5-6 and TRBJ2-7; D is uncertain. V was trimmed by 0 bases and J by 2 bases, leaving 6 bases between them. CDR1 and CDR2 (germline): SGHDT, YYEEEE. CDR3 length: 13 residues. The CDR3, as DNA: TGTGCCAGCAGCTTGGGCAGAACCTACGAGCAGTACTTC. Its protein product is CASSLGRTYEQYF. Together with reference TRBV5-6 and TRBJ2-7, the CDR3 gives the full variable domain: DAGVTQSPTHLIKTRGQQVTLRCSPKSGHDTVSWYQQALGQGPQFIFQYYEEEERQRGNFPDRFSGHQFPNYSSELNVNALLLGDSALYLCASSLGRTYEQYFGPGTRLTVT.

The rearrangement joins TRBV30 to TRBJ2-7, with D tentatively TRBD2 (6 bases). Trimming removed 3 bases at V and 2 bases at J, with 14 bases between. The CDR3 has 14 residues. CDR1 is GTSNPN and CDR2 is SVGIG in the germline V gene (reference sequence). The CDR3 region has the DNA TGTGCCTGGAGGGGGGACTTCCCTCCCTACGAGCAGTACTTC. It is translated as CAWRGDFPPYEQYF.

V gene TRBV12-3 or TRBV12-4 combines with J gene TRBJ2-1, with D tentatively TRBD2 (6 bases). This CDR3 has 14 amino acids. V was trimmed by 2 bases and J by 8 bases, leaving 13 bases between them. The CDR3 nucleotides are TGTGCCAGCAGTTTAAGGACCGGGAGTGATGAGCAGTTCTTC. Its translation: CASSLRTGSDEQFF.

The rearrangement joins TRBV4-1 to TRBJ2-7; 9 bases map to TRBD1. Per germline, CDR1 MGHRA and CDR2 YSYEKL. J lost 3 bases, V lost 5 bases, and 2 bases had no gene match. The CDR3 runs to 13 residues. CDR3 in DNA: TGCGCCAGCAGCGGACAGGGGTTCTACGAGCAGTACTTC. Translating gives CASSGQGFYEQYF.

The chain uses TRBV7-6 and TRBJ2-1, with TRBD2 as a possible D gene (6 bases). Per germline, CDR1 SGHVS and CDR2 FNYEAQ. V lost 2 bases to trimming and J lost 7 bases, with 18 bases between them. The CDR3 consists of 16 residues. The DNA of the CDR3 is TGTGCCAGCAGCTTAACTCCGAGAGGAGGGCCTAATGAGCAGTTCTTC. This gives the protein CASSLTPRGGPNEQFF.

This chain connects TRBV5-1 to TRBJ2-7; D tentatively fits TRBD1 or TRBD2 (5 bases each). CDR1 is SGHRS and CDR2 is YFSETQ in the germline V gene. Trimming pared 0 bases from V and 6 bases from J, leaving 13 bases between. The CDR3 extends over 14 amino acids. The CDR3, as DNA: TGCGCCAGCAGCTTGGACGGGATAAGGGGCGAGCAGTACTTC. This encodes CASSLDGIRGEQYF.

The V and J genes are TRBV12-3 or TRBV12-4 and TRBJ1-3; D perhaps matches TRBD1 (6 bases). V dropped 10 bases and J dropped 15 bases, with 19 bases sitting between them. This CDR3 comprises 11 residues. The CDR3: CANPEGERGYF. Here the CDR3 DNA reads TGTGCCAACCCAGAGGGGGAGAGGGGATATTTT.

The chain uses TRBV7-9 and TRBJ2-7, with 7 bases fitting TRBD1. CDR1 SEHNR and CDR2 FQNEAQ come from the germline V gene (reference sequence). The CDR3 loop spans 16 amino acids. V lost 4 bases to trimming and J lost 6 bases; unmatched junction nucleotides: 15. The CDR3 sequence is CASSSNRQGYLSEQYF. For the CDR3, the DNA is TGTGCCAGCAGCTCGAATCGACAGGGTTACCTTTCCGAGCAGTACTTC.

This chain joins TRBV7-3 and TRBJ1-2, with D perhaps TRBD1 (6 bases). The CDR3 sequence is 16 residues long. Germline lookup yields CDR1 SGHTA and CDR2 FQGTGA. V gave up 1 base and J gave up 5 bases, with 17 bases separating them. The CDR3: CASSLIRRDRTYGYTF. The CDR3 coding sequence is TGTGCCAGCAGCTTAATCCGCCGAGACAGGACGTATGGCTACACCTTC.

This chain connects TRBV30 to TRBJ2-7; D is undetermined. V was trimmed by 2 bases and J by 5 bases, leaving 7 bases between them. The germline gives CDR1 GTSNPN, CDR2 SVGIG (reference sequence). This CDR3 comprises 11 residues. The CDR3 DNA reads TGTGCCTGGAGTCTAGAGAACGAGCAGTACTTC. Amino acid sequence: CAWSLENEQYF.

This chain joins TRBV7-9 and TRBJ1-1; no firm D call. Looked up from germline, CDR1 is SEHNR and CDR2 is FQNEAQ (reference sequence). The CDR3 is made up of 10 amino acids. Here the CDR3 reads CGSHNTEAFF. For the CDR3, the DNA is TGTGGGTCGCACAACACTGAAGCTTTCTTT.

V is TRBV6-2 or TRBV6-3 and J is TRBJ2-3; TRBD1 matches 9 bases. V was pared by 6 bases and J by 4 bases, with 11 bases of the junction left unmatched. Germline lookup yields CDR1 MNHEY and CDR2 SVGEGT. The CDR3 covers 16 residues. The CDR3 region has the DNA TGTGCCAGCAGGGAGGGAAGACAGGGGGGCGCAGATACGCAGTATTTT. It encodes CASREGRQGGADTQYF.

The chain has TRBV18 and TRBJ2-3, with 15 bases matching TRBD2. CDR1 and CDR2 (germline): KGHSH, LQKENI. J was trimmed by 3 bases and V by 6 bases; bases with no gene match: 10. This CDR3 is 18 amino acids long. CDR3 amino acids: CASSLPPGLAGGTDTQYF. CDR3 DNA: TGTGCCAGCTCCCTCCCGCCCGGACTAGCGGGGGGGACAGATACGCAGTATTTT.

The chain joins TRBV12-3 or TRBV12-4 to TRBJ1-2, with a possible D match to TRBD1 (6 bases). V lost 8 bases and J lost 2, with 18 bases in between. The length of the CDR3 is 15 residues. CDR3 sequence reads: CASWGPRQENYGYTF. CDR3 nucleotides: TGTGCCAGCTGGGGGCCCCGACAGGAGAACTATGGCTACACCTTC.

The chain joins TRBV11-2 to TRBJ2-7; D unresolved. CDR1 is SGHAT and CDR2 is FQNNGV in the germline V gene. The ends were cut back, 1 base at V and 0 bases at J, with 16 bases in the middle. This CDR3 spans 17 amino acids. The CDR3 reads CASSLVSAAFSSYEQYF. In nucleotides, the CDR3 is TGTGCCAGCAGCTTAGTTAGTGCGGCTTTCAGCTCCTACGAGCAGTACTTC.

The V gene is TRBV7-9, the J gene TRBJ2-7, with D unresolved. The germline V gene encodes CDR1 SEHNR and CDR2 FQNEAQ (reference sequence). V was pared by 6 bases and J by 0 bases, with 15 bases between. CDR3 length equals 15 residues. The CDR3 spells CASSPTGNPSYEQYF. The CDR3 DNA follows: TGTGCCAGCAGTCCCACTGGTAACCCCTCCTACGAGCAGTACTTC.